The entry below gives a single T cell receptor (beta chain) sequence along with its context. The data are from a study of blood T cell repertoires in COVID-19. Study background: T cells, B-cell-depleted T cells, or PBMCs provided the cDNA or gDNA that served as material.

The CDR3 is made up of 15 amino acids. V gave up 3 bases and J gave up 7 bases; unmatched junction bases: 8. Germline CDR1 and CDR2: LNHDA and SQIVND (reference sequence). Profiling relied on immunoSEQ multiplex PCR, and the TCRdb table lists in-frame clones only, not all of them. Here the sample spans about 390,000 clones, 87% being singletons. Sequenced input: PBMCs or T cells enriched from blood (not recorded which). This chain links TRBV19 with TRBJ1-2; 10 positions agree with TRBD1. The receptor comes from a woman aged 45 to 65 who had recovered from COVID-19. CDR3 coding DNA: TGTGCCAGTAGTATGGGGACAGGGGCCGGCCTTGGCTACACCTTC. As protein: CASSMGTGAGLGYTF.